The 19 T cell receptor beta chains below were found in one sample sequenced in a study of T cells after yellow fever vaccination. TCRdb used MiXCR to reprocess the 5' RACE reads, holding one entry per CDR3 protein. The sample has 500,000 to 650,000 distinct CDR3 sequences, 9% to 15% seen once. Sequencing used PBMCs, obtained on the day of the yellow fever booster vaccination. All receptors come from a man aged 30 to 45 who received the YFV17D yellow fever vaccine.

This clonotype was counted ten times or more. CDR3 nucleotides: TGTGCCAGCAGCTTACCTGAGGGGGCCCAGTACTTC. Translation gives CASSLPEGAQYF. The J gene is TRBJ2-5, the V gene TRBV7-2, with D perhaps TRBD1 (6 bases). V lost 2 bases to trimming and J lost 9 bases, with 10 bases between them. Germline V gene lookup returns CDR1 SGHTA and CDR2 FQGNSA. The CDR3 spans 12 residues.

The table lists this clonotype with a few counts. This chain uses TRBV5-1 with TRBJ2-7; D may correspond to TRBD1 or TRBD2 (6 bases each). Looked up from germline, CDR1 is SGHRS and CDR2 is YFSETQ. V was cut by 4 bases and J by 2 bases, with 13 bases left in between. The CDR3 spans 14 residues. The CDR3 bases are TGCGCCAGCAGCCCGGGGGCCCCCCCCTACGAGCAGTACTTC. It translates to CASSPGAPPYEQYF.

This clonotype was counted at least ten times. The chain links TRBV7-3 to TRBJ2-3; D is ambiguous. Germline V gives CDR1 SGHTA, CDR2 FQGTGA. The V and J ends lost 1 base and 2 bases respectively, with 7 bases between them. The CDR3 length is 14 residues. CDR3: CASSLRLVTDTQYF. The DNA for the CDR3 is TGTGCCAGCAGCTTAAGGCTAGTCACAGATACGCAGTATTTT.

The V call is TRBV7-9, the J call TRBJ1-6, with 7 bases identical to TRBD1. Per the germline V gene, CDR1 is SEHNR and CDR2 is FQNEAQ (reference sequence). There are 17 residues in the CDR3. With V trimmed by 2 bases and J by 6 bases, 10 bases remained unmatched. The CDR3 DNA reads TGTGCCAGCAGCTTACTCCCAGGGGAGGGGGCTAATTCACCCCTCCACTTT. Protein product: CASSLLPGEGANSPLHF.

This chain uses TRBV7-9 with TRBJ2-7; D might be TRBD2 (5 bases). This CDR3 is 13 amino acids long. V was trimmed by 8 bases and J by 6 bases, leaving 17 bases between them. In germline, CDR1 is SEHNR, CDR2 FQNEAQ (reference sequence). The CDR3 spells CASARDLGLEQYF. The DNA of the CDR3 is TGTGCCAGCGCGAGGGATTTAGGCCTCGAGCAGTACTTC.

This clonotype has a handful of counts. The chain combines TRBV4-1 with TRBJ2-3; 9 bases match TRBD2. CDR3 size: 17 residues. In germline, CDR1 is MGHRA, CDR2 YSYEKL. After removal of 0 bases from V and 2 bases from J, the junction contained 6 bases not matched to a gene. The CDR3 DNA is TGCGCCAGCAGCCAAGAGTCCAGCGGGAGGTTCACAGATACGCAGTATTTT. Translating gives CASSQESSGRFTDTQYF.

This clonotype has more than one count but fewer than ten. CDR3 protein: CASRPSGQSYNEQFF. Written as DNA, the CDR3 is TGTGCCAGCCGACCTAGCGGGCAATCTTACAATGAGCAGTTCTTC. V usage is TRBV7-3 and J usage is TRBJ2-1; 8 positions agree with TRBD2. This CDR3 is built from 15 residues. The J segment lost 4 bases and the V segment lost 8 bases, leaving 10 bases of the junction unmatched. Germline CDR1 reads SGHTA; CDR2 reads FQGTGA.

The V and J genes are TRBV29-1 and TRBJ2-1; D gene unclear. The CDR3 covers 13 residues. Trimming took 4 bases from V and 5 from J, leaving 12 bases between them. CDR1 and CDR2 (germline): SQVTM, ANQGSEA. CDR3 in DNA: TGCAGCGTTGTCGGTCGGGTGCACAATGAGCAGTTCTTC. Translating it yields CSVVGRVHNEQFF.

This chain links TRBV25-1 with TRBJ1-4; 8 bases are shared with TRBD1. The CDR3 contains 14 residues. Germline V gene data show CDR1 as MGHDK and CDR2 as SYGVNS. V was pared by 6 bases and J by 7 bases, with 7 bases of the junction left unmatched. The CDR3 bases are TGTGCCAGCAGCATGCAGGGGGCTATTGAAAAACTGTTTTTT. Translation: CASSMQGAIEKLFF.

This clonotype was seen just once. The chain employs TRBV4-3 and TRBJ2-7, with D hard to call. V was pared by 0 bases and J by 7 bases, with 10 bases between. The CDR3 loop spans 13 amino acids. From germline, CDR1 is LGHNA and CDR2 YSLEER. The CDR3, as DNA: TGCGCCAGCAGCCAAGATAAAGGCAGGGAGCAGTACTTC. It codes for CASSQDKGREQYF.

The rearrangement joins TRBV3-1 to TRBJ1-6, with TRBD1 as a possible D gene (6 bases). Germline values: CDR1 LGHDT, CDR2 YNNKEL (reference sequence). V was pared by 8 bases and J by 7 bases, with 12 bases between. The CDR3 loop spans 13 amino acids. The CDR3 here is CASHEQGNSPLHF. The DNA for the CDR3 is TGTGCCAGCCATGAACAGGGAAATTCACCCCTCCACTTT.

This chain links TRBV7-2 with TRBJ2-7; D may be TRBD1 (5 bases). In germline, CDR1 is SGHTA, CDR2 FQGNSA. V lost 5 bases and J lost 2, with 13 bases in between. The CDR3 is 14 amino acids. The CDR3 here is CASSTGPGPYEQYF. The CDR3, as DNA: TGTGCCAGCAGCACAGGACCCGGCCCCTACGAGCAGTACTTC.

The V and J genes are TRBV3-1 and TRBJ2-3, with 7 positions matching TRBD2. After removal of 3 bases from V and 5 bases from J, the junction contained 5 bases not matched to a gene. CDR3 length: 14 residues. Germline loops: CDR1 LGHDT, CDR2 YNNKEL (reference sequence). The CDR3 DNA reads as TGTGCCAGCAGCCATCTAGCGGAAGGAGATACGCAGTATTTT. The encoded protein is CASSHLAEGDTQYF.

This clonotype was counted only a few times. The chain joins TRBV19 to TRBJ2-2; D perhaps matches TRBD1 (5 bases). The CDR3 has 19 amino acids. Germline loops: CDR1 LNHDA, CDR2 SQIVND (reference sequence). The V gene lost 5 bases and the J gene lost 1 base, with 23 bases spanning the gap. The CDR3 DNA reads as TGTGCCAGTAGTTCTACAGACAGACAACTTGGCCAGAACACCGGGGAGCTGTTTTTT. Translating gives CASSSTDRQLGQNTGELFF.

This sequence joins TRBV7-7 and TRBJ2-1; 7 bases are shared with TRBD2. Germline assignment: CDR1 SSHAT and CDR2 FNYEAQ (reference sequence). The CDR3 consists of 11 residues. For the CDR3, the DNA is TGTGCACTGGGGGGGGTGAATGAGCAGTTCTTC. It is translated as CALGGVNEQFF. The full variable domain, completed using reference TRBV7-7 and TRBJ2-1, is GAGVSQSPRYKVTKRGQDVTLRCDPISSHATLYWYQQALGQGPEFLTYFNYEAQPDKSGLPSDRFSAERPEGSISTLTIQRTEQRDSAMYRCALGGVNEQFFGPGTRLTVL.

In this sample, this clonotype turned up a few times. The genes are TRBV4-2 and TRBJ2-1, with 7 bases aligning to TRBD1. Germline trimming cut 3 bases from V and 15 bases from J; bases unmatched to any gene: 11. The length of the CDR3 is 13 residues. Germline CDR1 LGHNA, CDR2 YNFKEQ. Here the CDR3 reads CASSQGSGTVVFF. CDR3 coding DNA: TGTGCCAGCAGCCAGGGATCCGGGACAGTTGTGTTCTTC.

The chain joins TRBV12-3 or TRBV12-4 to TRBJ2-5; D gene uncertain. The CDR3 loop spans 13 amino acids. Deletions cut 7 bases from V and 4 bases from J, with 13 bases between. The CDR3 bases are TGTGCCAGCACCACGACGGCCCCAGAGACCCAGTACTTC. It encodes CASTTTAPETQYF.

The genes are TRBV5-1 and TRBJ2-3, with D possibly being TRBD2 (5 bases). The CDR3 consists of 16 residues. The germline CDR1 and CDR2 sequences are SGHRS and YFSETQ. Trimming took 5 bases from V and 4 from J, leaving 20 bases between them. The CDR3: CASSSWFEGNPDTQYF. The CDR3 bases are TGCGCCAGCAGTTCTTGGTTCGAGGGTAACCCAGATACGCAGTATTTT. The full variable domain, its missing parts supplied by reference TRBV5-1 and TRBJ2-3, is KAGVTQTPRYLIKTRGQQVTLSCSPISGHRSVSWYQQTPGQGLQFLFEYFSETQRNKGNFPGRFSGRQFSNSRSEMNVSTLELGDSALYLCASSSWFEGNPDTQYFGPGTRLTVL.

Only a few counts were recorded for this clonotype. The chain links TRBV19 to TRBJ2-1; D gene unclear. Trimming cost V 6 bases and J 6 bases, with 6 bases left between them. This CDR3 contains 11 residues. Germline CDR1 reads LNHDA; CDR2 reads SQIVND (reference sequence). The CDR3 here is CASRWANEQFF. In DNA, the CDR3 is TGTGCCAGTAGGTGGGCCAATGAGCAGTTCTTC.